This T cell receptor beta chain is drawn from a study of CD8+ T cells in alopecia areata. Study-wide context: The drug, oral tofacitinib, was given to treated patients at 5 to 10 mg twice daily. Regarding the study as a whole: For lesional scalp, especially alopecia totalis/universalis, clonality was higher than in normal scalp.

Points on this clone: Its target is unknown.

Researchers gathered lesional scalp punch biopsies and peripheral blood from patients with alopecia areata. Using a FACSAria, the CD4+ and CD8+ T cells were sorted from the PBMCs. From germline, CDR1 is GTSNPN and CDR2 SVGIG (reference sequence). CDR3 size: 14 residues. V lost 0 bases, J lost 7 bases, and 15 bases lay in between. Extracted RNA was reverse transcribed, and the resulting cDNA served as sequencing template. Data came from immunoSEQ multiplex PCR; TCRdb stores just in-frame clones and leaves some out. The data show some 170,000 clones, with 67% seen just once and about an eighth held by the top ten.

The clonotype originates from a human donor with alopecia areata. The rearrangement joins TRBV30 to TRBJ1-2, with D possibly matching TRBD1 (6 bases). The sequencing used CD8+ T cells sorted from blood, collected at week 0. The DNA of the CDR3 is TGTGCCTGGAGTGTATATACAGGGAATCGTGGCTACACCTTC. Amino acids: CAWSVYTGNRGYTF.